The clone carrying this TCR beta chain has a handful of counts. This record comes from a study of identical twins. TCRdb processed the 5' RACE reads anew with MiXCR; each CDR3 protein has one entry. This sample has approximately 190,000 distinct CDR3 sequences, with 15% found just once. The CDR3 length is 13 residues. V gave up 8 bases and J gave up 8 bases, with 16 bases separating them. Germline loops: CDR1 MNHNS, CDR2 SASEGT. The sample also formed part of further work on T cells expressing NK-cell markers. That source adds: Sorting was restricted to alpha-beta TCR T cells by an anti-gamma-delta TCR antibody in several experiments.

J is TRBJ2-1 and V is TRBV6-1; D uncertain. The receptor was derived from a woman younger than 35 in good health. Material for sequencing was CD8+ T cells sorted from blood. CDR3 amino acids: CASYGPLTHEQFF. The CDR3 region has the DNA TGTGCCAGCTACGGGCCCCTGACCCATGAGCAGTTCTTC.